This TCR beta chain was sequenced during a study of Graves' ophthalmopathy and Graves' hyperthyroidism. Study-wide findings and caveats: Clonotypes were expanded in thyroid at above 0.001 frequency, and most also appeared in blood. The model flagged ophthalmopathy progression at more than 70% sensitivity and 72% to 80% specificity. A classifier, a 13-signature model, separated ophthalmopathy from stable hyperthyroidism with about 88% sensitivity and 65% to 83% specificity.

The authors used Ficoll-Paque density gradient centrifugation to separate PBMCs. The input was 10 ml of fresh peripheral blood. On this clonotype: The target antigen is unknown.

RNA transcripts were the template, and TCR beta CDR3 regions were amplified from them. RT-PCR in the first round used HTBI primers; a second-round multiplex PCR followed. From the multiplex PCR reads, TCRdb called clonotypes with MiXCR, one entry per CDR3 protein. The table has about 740,000 distinct CDR3 sequences, approximately 40% seen once. Trimming cost V 5 bases and J 9 bases, with 10 bases left between them. The CDR3 consists of 11 residues. From germline, CDR1 is SNHLY and CDR2 FYNNEI. The clonotype was recovered from an adult man with Graves' ophthalmopathy. The specimen was peripheral blood. The chain employs TRBV2 and TRBJ2-5; possible D gene TRBD2, 6 bases. The CDR3 DNA is TGTGCCAGCAGTCCCGGGGGAGCCCAGTACTTC. It is translated as CASSPGGAQYF.